This entry lists 8 T cell receptor beta chains sequenced from one sample in a study of T cells in Graves' hyperthyroidism and ophthalmopathy. Regions amplified from RNA transcripts were the TCR beta CDR3 regions. First-round RT-PCR with HTBI primers amplified the TCR CDR3 region. In TCRdb, the multiplex PCR reads were re-called with MiXCR into one record per CDR3 protein. The table has 500,000 to 650,000 distinct CDR3 sequences, about 15% seen once; the top ten hold around 17%. Sequencing was carried out using blood. All receptors come from a woman under 30 with Graves' ophthalmopathy.

This chain links TRBV4-1 with TRBJ2-6, with 9 positions matching TRBD2. The germline gives CDR1 MGHRA, CDR2 YSYEKL. With V trimmed by 0 bases and J by 4 bases, 16 bases remained unmatched. This CDR3 comprises 21 residues. For the CDR3, the DNA is TGCGCCAGCAGCCAAGATCTAGCGGGAAGGGTCGCTCCCAGGGGGGCCAACGTCCTGACTTTC. Residues: CASSQDLAGRVAPRGANVLTF.

This clonotype was counted at least ten times. The chain uses TRBV5-1 and TRBJ2-3; D is ambiguous. The V gene lost 4 bases and the J gene lost 4 bases, with 7 bases spanning the gap. Germline CDR1 reads SGHRS; CDR2 reads YFSETQ. The CDR3 has 12 residues. CDR3 residues: CASSLRADTQYF. The CDR3 DNA reads as TGCGCCAGCAGCCTTAGGGCAGATACGCAGTATTTT.

The gene calls are TRBV6-1 and TRBJ2-5; TRBD1 aligns across 8 bases. This CDR3 is built from 15 residues. Germline V CDR1 and CDR2: MNHNS, SASEGT. Trimming at V came to 6 bases and at J to 5 bases, leaving 11 bases not matched to a gene. The CDR3 loop is CASRTTGTGGETQYF. The CDR3 nucleotides are TGTGCCAGCAGAACAACCGGGACAGGCGGCGAGACCCAGTACTTC.

This clonotype was seen a few times. This chain uses TRBV7-9 with TRBJ1-4; TRBD1 is a possible D gene (5 bases). CDR1 SEHNR and CDR2 FQNEAQ come from the germline V gene (reference sequence). The CDR3 has 15 amino acids. V dropped 5 bases and J dropped 8 bases, with 18 bases sitting between them. The chain's CDR3 is CASSPSPGGDEKLFF. The CDR3 DNA sequence: TGTGCCAGCAGCCCAAGCCCGGGGGGTGACGAAAAACTGTTTTTT.

This chain uses TRBV11-2 with TRBJ2-7, with TRBD2 matching 13 bases. From germline, CDR1 is SGHAT and CDR2 FQNNGV. V shed 5 bases and J 5 bases; nucleotides not matched to a gene: 12. The CDR3 covers 17 residues. CDR3 nucleotides: TGTGCCAGCAGCCTAGGGTATGGGACTAGCGGGAAACACGAGCAGTACTTC. It is translated as CASSLGYGTSGKHEQYF.

This clonotype occurred many times. This sequence joins TRBV28 and TRBJ1-4; D gene unclear. Per germline, CDR1 MDHEN and CDR2 SYDVKM. Trimming stripped 2 bases from V and 5 bases from J, with 9 bases between. This CDR3 is 14 amino acids long. The chain's CDR3 is CASSLAGLNEKLFF. The CDR3 DNA follows: TGTGCCAGCAGTTTAGCAGGATTGAATGAAAAACTGTTTTTT.

This clonotype was seen ten or more times. The chain recombines TRBV20-1 with TRBJ2-7; 13 bases are a match to TRBD2. Germline CDR1 and CDR2: DFQATT and SNEGSKA (reference sequence). This CDR3 is built from 13 residues. V was clipped by 8 bases and J by 2 bases; unmatched bases: 3. CDR3 residues: CSSGLAGAYEQYF. The CDR3 DNA is TGCAGTTCTGGACTAGCGGGAGCCTACGAGCAGTACTTC.

This clonotype was seen at least ten times. The V and J genes are TRBV15 and TRBJ2-3; 13 nucleotides line up with TRBD2. Germline loops: CDR1 LNHNV, CDR2 YYDKDF (reference sequence). J was trimmed by 0 bases and V by 0 bases; bases with no gene match: 6. The CDR3 sequence is 19 residues long. CDR3 sequence reads: CATSRDRGLAGASTDTQYF. The CDR3 DNA is TGTGCCACCAGCAGAGATCGAGGACTAGCGGGGGCTAGCACAGATACGCAGTATTTT.